The clone carrying this TCR beta chain was seen a single time. This specimen belongs to a study of blood T cell repertoires in COVID-19. Study details: The origin of the acute and convalescent COVID-19 samples was the United States, Italy and Spain. From T cells, B-cell-depleted T cells, or PBMCs came the material, which was cDNA or gDNA.

CDR3 size: 12 residues. Trimming removed 4 bases from V and 4 bases from J, with 8 bases in between. Authors' data handling: Using reference gene primer amplification, nucleated cell counts were estimated. The table came from immunoSEQ multiplex PCR; TCRdb's copy has only in-frame clones and leaves some out. V and J calls and clone size come straight from that table; D and trimming were deduced from the DNA. The data contain tens of thousands of clones, approximately 91% of them singletons. The receptor was isolated from a human donor with active COVID-19. The donor label of this sample is uncertain. Input material: peripheral blood. The chain joins TRBV12-3 or TRBV12-4 to TRBJ2-7, with D possibly being TRBD1 (5 bases). The CDR3 is CASSWGPYEQYF. The CDR3 coding sequence is TGTGCCAGCAGTTGGGGCCCATACGAGCAGTACTTC.